The 22 T cell receptor beta chains given below trace back to one sample, sequenced in a study of T cell responses to AZD1222 COVID-19 vaccine. Assay: immunoSEQ multiplex PCR; the TCRdb copy retains only in-frame clones and omits some. The repertoire holds about 150,000 clones, roughly nine tenths seen once, with more than 1.4% in the top ten. The material sequenced was peripheral blood, taken on day 0 of AZD1222 vaccination. The receptors here all came from an adult in good health.

V is TRBV7-6 and J is TRBJ2-2; 15 bases fit TRBD2. Germline values: CDR1 SGHVS, CDR2 FNYEAQ. The CDR3 covers 17 residues. V shed 4 bases and J 4 bases; nucleotides not matched to a gene: 4. CDR3 bases: TGTGCCAGCAGCTCGGGACTAGCGGGAGGAATCACCGGGGAGCTGTTTTTT. The encoded protein is CASSSGLAGGITGELFF.

The rearrangement links TRBV19 to TRBJ1-5, with 8 bases that match TRBD1. The CDR3 extends over 16 amino acids. Trimming at V came to 4 bases and at J to 3 bases, leaving 8 bases not matched to a gene. Per the germline V gene, CDR1 is LNHDA and CDR2 is SQIVND (reference sequence). The CDR3 coding sequence is TGTGCCAGTAGTACTCGTCGACAGGGGCTCAATCAGCCCCAGCATTTT. Translated: CASSTRRQGLNQPQHF.

The DNA of the CDR3 is TGTGCCAGCAGCCTCGACAGGGGTAACACCATATATTTT. It is translated as CASSLDRGNTIYF. J is TRBJ1-3 and V is TRBV5-4; 8 nucleotides agree with TRBD1. Germline CDR1 and CDR2: SGHNT and YYREEE (reference sequence). The CDR3 length is 13 residues. Unmatched junction bases numbered 4, after V lost 4 bases and J lost 7 bases.

The table lists this clone with a count of one. The V gene is TRBV7-6, the J gene TRBJ2-2, with 9 bases matching TRBD1. The germline V gene encodes CDR1 SGHVS and CDR2 FNYEAQ. This CDR3 comprises 16 residues. V was pared by 2 bases and J by 3 bases, with 4 bases of the junction left unmatched. The CDR3 bases are TGTGCCAGCAGCTTAAGGGACAGGGCGGACACCGGGGAGCTGTTTTTT. This encodes CASSLRDRADTGELFF.

As to this clone: At one of its ends the junction is not consistent with the germline gene, which may arise from a read error. The V and J genes are TRBV10-1 and TRBJ2-7; TRBD1 agrees at 9 bases. CDR3 length: 13 amino acids. Germline V gene data show CDR1 as WNHNN and CDR2 as SYGVQD (reference sequence). The CDR3 nucleotides are TGCGCCAGCAGTGAGGCCCGGACAGGGGAGCCGTACTTC. Encoded protein: CASSEARTGEPYF.

This chain connects TRBV4-3 to TRBJ2-1; 15 bases agree with TRBD2. This CDR3 contains 17 residues. The V gene's germline CDR1 is LGHNA and CDR2 YSLEER. Losses at the gene ends were 1 base for V and 9 bases for J; bases not matched to a gene: 7. CDR3 DNA sequence: TGCGCCAGCAGCCAAGCTGGACTAGCGGGAGGGCAGGGTGAGCAGTTCTTC. It codes for CASSQAGLAGGQGEQFF.

The CDR3 loop is CASSVGSIGQGADTQYF. The CDR3 nucleotides read TGTGCCAGCAGTGTTGGGTCGATCGGACAGGGAGCAGATACGCAGTATTTT. J is TRBJ2-3 and V is TRBV6-4; 8 bases are shared with TRBD1. Trimming took 4 bases from V and 4 from J; bases not matched to a gene: 13. The CDR3 runs to 17 residues. Germline CDR1 is MRHNA and CDR2 is SNTAGT.

The chain carries TRBV7-9 and TRBJ1-1, with D possibly matching TRBD1 (6 bases). The CDR3 is 13 amino acids. Germline loops: CDR1 SEHNR, CDR2 FQNEAQ (reference sequence). V was cut by 3 bases and J by 4 bases, with 9 bases left in between. DNA for the CDR3: TGTGCCAGCAGCTTGACAGGAGTCACTGAAGCTTTCTTT. This encodes CASSLTGVTEAFF.

The chain has TRBV9 and TRBJ2-1; D might be TRBD2 (6 bases). Germline V gene sequence: CDR1 SGDLS, CDR2 YYNGEE. This CDR3 has 13 residues. Trimming removed 4 bases from V and 7 bases from J, with 12 bases in between. The CDR3, as DNA: TGTGCCAGCAGCCTTGGGACTTCGAATGAGCAGTTCTTC. As protein: CASSLGTSNEQFF.

CDR3 sequence (DNA): TGTGCCAGCAGCTCCCCCCCCGGGAAAAATGAGCAGTTCTTC. As protein: CASSSPPGKNEQFF. The rearrangement uses TRBV11-2 and TRBJ2-1, with a possible D match to TRBD2 (5 bases). Trimming pared 4 bases from V and 7 bases from J, leaving 14 bases between. Germline loops: CDR1 SGHAT, CDR2 FQNNGV. There are 14 residues in the CDR3.

The V call is TRBV3-1 (or the pseudogene TRBV3-2), the J call TRBJ2-3; D is possibly TRBD2 (6 bases). The CDR3 consists of 16 residues. The germline V gene has CDR1 LGHDT and CDR2 YNNKEL (reference sequence). Trimming removed 2 bases from V and 2 bases from J, with 14 bases in between. Here the CDR3 reads CASSQLTGGATDTQYF. CDR3 sequence (DNA): TGTGCCAGCAGCCAATTAACCGGGGGAGCCACAGATACGCAGTATTTT.

V and J are TRBV3-1 (or the pseudogene TRBV3-2) and TRBJ1-6, with 9 bases that match TRBD1. Germline V CDR1 and CDR2: LGHDT, YNNKEL (reference sequence). The length of the CDR3 is 15 residues. V shed 4 bases and J 10 bases; nucleotides not matched to a gene: 8. The CDR3 sequence: CASSPRTGVGSPLHF. The CDR3 region has the DNA TGTGCCAGCAGCCCTCGGACAGGGGTCGGCTCACCCCTCCACTTT.

The table lists this clone with a few counts. The germline gene is not matched at one end of the junction; a read error may be the cause. V and J are TRBV29-1 and TRBJ1-2; no reliable D call. This CDR3 contains 11 residues. CDR1 and CDR2 (germline): SQVTM, ANQGSEA. The CDR3 DNA follows: TGCAGCGTCGAAGGGCCAAGTGGCTACACCTTC. This sequence encodes CSVEGPSGYTF.

The gene calls are TRBV9 and TRBJ1-1; TRBD1 aligns across 7 bases. The CDR3 is 15 amino acids. V lost 3 bases, J lost 1 base, and 6 bases stayed unmatched. The germline gives CDR1 SGDLS, CDR2 YYNGEE. The CDR3 nucleotides are TGTGCCAGCAGCGGACAGACAGGGACGAACACTGAAGCTTTCTTT. This codes for CASSGQTGTNTEAFF. The variable domain in full, completed from reference TRBV9 and TRBJ1-1, reads DSGVTQTPKHLITATGQRVTLRCSPRSGDLSVYWYQQSLDQGLQFLIQYYNGEERAKGNILERFSAQQFPDLHSELNLSSLELGDSALYFCASSGQTGTNTEAFFGQGTRLTVV.

Details on this clone: The same CDR3 is also encoded by other DNA sequences in this sample. The V gene is TRBV11-3, the J gene TRBJ2-7; no reliable D call. V shed 1 base and J shed 0 bases, with 1 base lying between them. This CDR3 comprises 12 residues. Germline CDR1 reads SGHNT; CDR2 reads YENEEA. This CDR3 is CASSLVSYEQYF. The CDR3 DNA reads TGTGCCAGCAGCTTAGTCTCCTACGAGCAGTACTTC.

V is TRBV19 and J is TRBJ2-5, with 9 bases fitting TRBD1. The CDR3 length is 16 residues. Germline CDR1 is LNHDA and CDR2 is SQIVND (reference sequence). The junction had 10 bases not matched to a gene; V was cut back by 3 bases and J by 5 bases. The DNA for the CDR3 is TGTGCCAGTAGTATCAGAGGGACAGGGTTTATCGAGACCCAGTACTTC. Its protein is CASSIRGTGFIETQYF. The complete variable domain, with remaining parts taken from reference TRBV19 and TRBJ2-5, reads DGGITQSPKYLFRKEGQNVTLSCEQNLNHDAMYWYRQDPGQGLRLIYYSQIVNDFQKGDIAEGYSVSREKKESFPLTVTSAQKNPTAFYLCASSIRGTGFIETQYFGPGTRLLVL.

DNA for the CDR3: TGTGCCAGCAGTTACCATAGGTTTGAGGGGGCCAATGAGCAGTTCTTC. Its protein is CASSYHRFEGANEQFF. This rearrangement joins TRBV6-2 or TRBV6-3 to TRBJ2-1; 7 bases map to TRBD1. Trimming at V came to 2 bases and at J to 6 bases, leaving 10 bases not matched to a gene. The CDR3 length is 16 residues. Germline V gene lookup returns CDR1 MNHEY and CDR2 SVGEGT.

The chain joins TRBV5-6 to TRBJ2-7; D is uncertain. This CDR3 is built from 13 residues. Between the trimmed V and J ends, which lost 4 bases and 0 bases, there was a span of 8 bases. Germline loops: CDR1 SGHDT, CDR2 YYEEEE. As DNA, the CDR3 is TGTGCCAGCAGCCCCGGATCCTCCTACGAGCAGTACTTC. This sequence encodes CASSPGSSYEQYF. The full variable domain, with the rest looked up from reference TRBV5-6 and TRBJ2-7, is DAGVTQSPTHLIKTRGQQVTLRCSPKSGHDTVSWYQQALGQGPQFIFQYYEEEERQRGNFPDRFSGHQFPNYSSELNVNALLLGDSALYLCASSPGSSYEQYFGPGTRLTVT.

The J gene is TRBJ1-2, the V gene TRBV6-5; the D is unclear. The CDR3 extends over 13 amino acids. V lost 3 bases, J lost 0 bases, and 5 bases lay in between. The germline V gene encodes CDR1 MNHEY and CDR2 SVGAGI. CDR3 region: CASSYGANYGYTF. The CDR3 DNA follows: TGTGCCAGCAGTTATGGAGCTAACTATGGCTACACCTTC.

This clone was recorded only once. This chain uses TRBV18 with TRBJ2-7; 7 bases fit TRBD1. The CDR3 extends over 13 amino acids. From germline, CDR1 is KGHSH and CDR2 LQKENI. V was clipped by 2 bases and J by 3 bases; unmatched bases: 1. The CDR3 DNA is TGTGCCAGCTCACCAAGACAGGGCTACGAGCAGTACTTC. Translation gives CASSPRQGYEQYF.

The CDR3 DNA is TGCGCCAGCAGCCCGACAGGGGATTCCTACAATGAGCAGTTCTTC. It yields the protein CASSPTGDSYNEQFF. The chain recombines TRBV5-1 with TRBJ2-1, with TRBD1 identical over 8 bases. Trimming removed 4 bases from V and 1 base from J; junction bases left unmatched: 4. Germline CDR1 SGHRS, CDR2 YFSETQ. CDR3 size: 15 residues.

J is TRBJ1-1 and V is TRBV6-1; D is unclear. Germline V gives CDR1 MNHNS, CDR2 SASEGT. The CDR3 covers 13 residues. V dropped 3 bases and J dropped 1 base, with 6 bases sitting between them. The CDR3 reads CASSDRPNTEAFF. The CDR3 DNA is TGTGCCAGCAGTGACAGGCCGAACACTGAAGCTTTCTTT.